This TCR beta chain was sequenced for a study of blood T cells in healthy people across ages. The authors ran a second PCR of about 6 to 12 cycles using a sample-barcoded 5' primer and a J-beta primer mix. TCRdb called the 5' RACE reads again in MiXCR, with one record for every CDR3 protein. Here the sample spans 1.5 million to 1.9 million distinct CDR3 sequences, about 42% being singletons. The CDR3 has 15 amino acids. V lost 3 bases to trimming and J lost 5 bases, with 16 bases between them. The chain is built from TRBV12-3 or TRBV12-4 and TRBJ1-1, with a weak D call TRBD1 (6 bases). Sequencing was done on a sample of blood. The origin of this receptor is a woman in her late teens or twenties in good health. The CDR3 spells CASSFYGGRGTEAFF. CDR3 sequence (DNA): TGTGCCAGCAGTTTTTACGGGGGGCGTGGTACTGAAGCTTTCTTT.